The subject of this entry is one TCR beta chain. Antigen specificity is unknown. This record belongs to a study of shared clonotypes between healthy human individuals. Study results and limitations: Among the subsets, naive ones generally showed larger estimated richness than memory ones. The naive CD4 repertoires of a few donors were compared, and around 5% of clonotypes were shared.

With 3 bases removed from V and 7 bases from J, the gap between germline ends came to 17 bases. Per the germline V gene, CDR1 is SGDLS and CDR2 is YYNGEE. The CDR3 runs to 14 residues. Sorted-subset replicate PCRs used about 0.2 ug of genomic DNA. This amount corresponded to tens of thousands of T cell genomes. Clones were read by immunoSEQ multiplex PCR, and TCRdb kept only the in-frame ones, dropping some. The sample lists around 1.6 million clones, under 99% seen once, with less than 0.55% in the top ten. The V call is TRBV9, the J call TRBJ2-7, with a weak D call TRBD2 (6 bases). The TCR comes from a man in his thirties or forties in good health. Material: naive CD4+ T cells sorted from blood. Subset noted: CD45RA+ positively selected. The CDR3: CASSGVERVDEQYF. The CDR3 coding sequence is TGTGCCAGCAGCGGAGTGGAGCGGGTCGATGAGCAGTACTTC.